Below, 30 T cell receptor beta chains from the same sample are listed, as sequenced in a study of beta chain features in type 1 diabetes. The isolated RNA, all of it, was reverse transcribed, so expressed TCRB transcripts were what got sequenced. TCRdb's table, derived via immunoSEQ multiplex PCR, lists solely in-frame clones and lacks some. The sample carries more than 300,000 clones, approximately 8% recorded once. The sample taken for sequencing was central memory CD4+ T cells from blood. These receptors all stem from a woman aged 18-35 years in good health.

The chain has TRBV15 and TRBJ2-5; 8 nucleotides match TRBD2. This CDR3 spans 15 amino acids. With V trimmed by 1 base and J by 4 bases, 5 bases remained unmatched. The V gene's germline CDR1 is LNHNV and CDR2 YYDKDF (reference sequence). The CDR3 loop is CATSRGGGPRETQYF. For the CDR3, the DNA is TGTGCCACCAGCAGAGGCGGGGGGCCCCGAGAGACCCAGTACTTC.

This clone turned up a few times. The CDR3 region is CASSSHGTAGYTF. The CDR3 bases are TGTGCCAGCAGCTCGCATGGGACAGCTGGCTACACCTTC. V is TRBV7-2 and J is TRBJ1-2; 7 bases line up with TRBD1. The germline V gene encodes CDR1 SGHTA and CDR2 FQGNSA. With V trimmed by 4 bases and J by 7 bases, 6 bases remained unmatched. This CDR3 is 13 amino acids long.

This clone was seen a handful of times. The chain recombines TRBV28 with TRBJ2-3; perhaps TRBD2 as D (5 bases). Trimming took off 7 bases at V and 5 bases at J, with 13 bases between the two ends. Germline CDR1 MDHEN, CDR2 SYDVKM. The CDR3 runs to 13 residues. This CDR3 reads CASKRRWEDTQYF. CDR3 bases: TGTGCCAGCAAGCGGCGCTGGGAAGATACGCAGTATTTT.

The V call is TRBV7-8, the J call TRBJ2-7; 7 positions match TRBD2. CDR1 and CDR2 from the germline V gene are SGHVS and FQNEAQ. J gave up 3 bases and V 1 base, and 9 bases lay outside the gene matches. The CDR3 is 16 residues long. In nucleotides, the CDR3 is TGTGCCAGCAGCTTAGAGGCTAGCGGCACGGGCTACGAGCAGTACTTC. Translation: CASSLEASGTGYEQYF.

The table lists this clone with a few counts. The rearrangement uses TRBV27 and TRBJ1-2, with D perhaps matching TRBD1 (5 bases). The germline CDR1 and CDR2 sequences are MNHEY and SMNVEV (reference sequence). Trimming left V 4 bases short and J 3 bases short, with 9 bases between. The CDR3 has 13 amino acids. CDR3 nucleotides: TGTGCCAGCAGTTGGGACGGCTACTATGGCTACACCTTC. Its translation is CASSWDGYYGYTF.

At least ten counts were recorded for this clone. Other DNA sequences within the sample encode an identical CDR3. CDR3 bases: TGTGCCAGCAGTGAACCAGATACGCAGTATTTT. Protein product: CASSEPDTQYF. The V and J genes are TRBV2 and TRBJ2-3; D call uncertain. CDR1 and CDR2 from the germline V gene are SNHLY and FYNNEI. This CDR3 spans 11 amino acids. Trimming removed 2 bases from V and 4 bases from J, with 1 base in between.

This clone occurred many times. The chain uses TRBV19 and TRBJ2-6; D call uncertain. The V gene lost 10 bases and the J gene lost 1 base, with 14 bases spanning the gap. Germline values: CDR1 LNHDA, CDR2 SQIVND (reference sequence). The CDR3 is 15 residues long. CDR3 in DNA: TGTGCCACGATGATAATAACTTCTGGGGCCAACGTCCTGACTTTC. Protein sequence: CATMIITSGANVLTF.

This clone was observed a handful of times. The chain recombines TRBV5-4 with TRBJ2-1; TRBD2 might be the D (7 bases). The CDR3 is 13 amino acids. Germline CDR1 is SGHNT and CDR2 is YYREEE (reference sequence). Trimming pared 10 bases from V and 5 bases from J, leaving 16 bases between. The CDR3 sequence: CAGRRGPNNEQFF. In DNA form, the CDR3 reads TGTGCCGGCCGGCGGGGGCCAAACAATGAGCAGTTCTTC.

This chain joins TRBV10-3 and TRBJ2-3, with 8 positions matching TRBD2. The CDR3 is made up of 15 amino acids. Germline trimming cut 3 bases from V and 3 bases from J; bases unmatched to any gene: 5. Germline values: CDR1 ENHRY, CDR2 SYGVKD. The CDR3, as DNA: TGTGCCATCAGTGATGGGACTAGGGGAACAGATACGCAGTATTTT. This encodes CAISDGTRGTDTQYF.

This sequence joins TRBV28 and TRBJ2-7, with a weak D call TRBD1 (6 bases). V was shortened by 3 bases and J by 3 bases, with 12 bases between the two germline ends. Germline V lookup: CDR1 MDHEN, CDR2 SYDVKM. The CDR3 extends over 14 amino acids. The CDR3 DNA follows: TGTGCCAGCAGTTTCCCGGACAGTCGCTACGAGCAGTACTTC. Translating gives CASSFPDSRYEQYF.

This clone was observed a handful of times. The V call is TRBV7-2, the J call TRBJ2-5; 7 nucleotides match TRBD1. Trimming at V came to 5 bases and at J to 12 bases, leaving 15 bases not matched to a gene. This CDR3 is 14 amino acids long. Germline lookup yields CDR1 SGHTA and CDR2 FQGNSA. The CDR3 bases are TGTGCCAGCAGCCGAGACTGGAACCGGGACAGAGAGTACTTC. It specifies CASSRDWNRDREYF. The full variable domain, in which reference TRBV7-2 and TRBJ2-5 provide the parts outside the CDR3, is GAGVSQSPSNKVTEKGKDVELRCDPISGHTALYWYRQSLGQGLEFLIYFQGNSAPDKSGLPSDRFSAERTGGSVSTLTIQRTQQEDSAVYLCASSRDWNRDREYFGPGTRLLVL.

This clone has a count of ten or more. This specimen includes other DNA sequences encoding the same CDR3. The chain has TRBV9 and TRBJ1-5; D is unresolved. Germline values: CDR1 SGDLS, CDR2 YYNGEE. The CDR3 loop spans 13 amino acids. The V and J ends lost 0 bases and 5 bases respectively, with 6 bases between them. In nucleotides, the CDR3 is TGTGCCAGCAGCGTAGATTCGGATCAGCCCCAGCATTTT. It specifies CASSVDSDQPQHF.

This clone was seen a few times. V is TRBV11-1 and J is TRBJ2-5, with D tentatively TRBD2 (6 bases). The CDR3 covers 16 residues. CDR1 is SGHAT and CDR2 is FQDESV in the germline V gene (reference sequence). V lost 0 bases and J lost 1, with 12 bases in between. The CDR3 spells CASSLAYGTVQETQYF. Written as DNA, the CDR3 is TGTGCCAGCAGCTTAGCCTACGGGACTGTCCAAGAGACCCAGTACTTC.

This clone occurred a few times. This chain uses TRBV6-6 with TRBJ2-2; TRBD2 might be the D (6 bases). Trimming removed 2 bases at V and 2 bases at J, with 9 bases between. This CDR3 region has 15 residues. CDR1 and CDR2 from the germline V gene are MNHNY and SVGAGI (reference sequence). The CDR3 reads CASSYPRGNTGELFF. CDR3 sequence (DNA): TGTGCCAGCAGTTACCCGCGGGGCAACACCGGGGAGCTGTTTTTT.

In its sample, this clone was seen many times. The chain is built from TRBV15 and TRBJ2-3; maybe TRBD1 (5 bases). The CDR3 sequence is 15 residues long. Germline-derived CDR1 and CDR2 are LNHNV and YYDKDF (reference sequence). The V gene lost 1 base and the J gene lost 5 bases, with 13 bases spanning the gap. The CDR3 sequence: CATSRGIPTGDTQYF. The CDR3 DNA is TGTGCCACCAGCAGAGGAATCCCTACAGGAGATACGCAGTATTTT.

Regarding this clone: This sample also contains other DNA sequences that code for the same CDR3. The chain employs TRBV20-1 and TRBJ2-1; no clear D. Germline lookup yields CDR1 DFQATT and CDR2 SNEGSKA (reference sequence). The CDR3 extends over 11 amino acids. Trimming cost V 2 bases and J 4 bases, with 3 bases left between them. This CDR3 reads CSARPYNEQFF. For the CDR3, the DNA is TGCAGTGCTAGACCGTACAATGAGCAGTTCTTC.

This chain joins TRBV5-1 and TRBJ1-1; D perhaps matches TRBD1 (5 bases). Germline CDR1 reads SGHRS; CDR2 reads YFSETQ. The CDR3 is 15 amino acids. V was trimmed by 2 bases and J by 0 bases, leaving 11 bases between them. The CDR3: CASSFGGALNTEAFF. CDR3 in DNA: TGCGCCAGCAGCTTCGGCGGGGCTTTGAACACTGAAGCTTTCTTT.

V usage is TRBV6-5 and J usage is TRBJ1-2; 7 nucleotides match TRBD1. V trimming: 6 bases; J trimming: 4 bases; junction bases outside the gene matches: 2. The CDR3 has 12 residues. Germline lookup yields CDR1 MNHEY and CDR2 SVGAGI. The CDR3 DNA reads TGTGCCAGCAGACAGGGGTCCTATGGCTACACCTTC. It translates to CASRQGSYGYTF.

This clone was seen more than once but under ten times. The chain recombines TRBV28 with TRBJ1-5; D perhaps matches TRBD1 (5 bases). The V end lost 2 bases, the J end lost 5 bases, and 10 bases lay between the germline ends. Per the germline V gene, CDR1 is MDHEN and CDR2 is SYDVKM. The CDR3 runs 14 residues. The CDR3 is CASSLSRVYQPQHF. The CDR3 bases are TGTGCCAGCAGTTTAAGCAGGGTGTATCAGCCCCAGCATTTT.

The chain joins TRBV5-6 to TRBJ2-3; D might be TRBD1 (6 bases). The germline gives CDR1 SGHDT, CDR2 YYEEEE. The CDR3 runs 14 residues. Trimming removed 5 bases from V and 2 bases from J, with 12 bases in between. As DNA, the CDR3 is TGTGCCAGCAGACCGCAGGGGCCCACAGATACGCAGTATTTT. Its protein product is CASRPQGPTDTQYF.

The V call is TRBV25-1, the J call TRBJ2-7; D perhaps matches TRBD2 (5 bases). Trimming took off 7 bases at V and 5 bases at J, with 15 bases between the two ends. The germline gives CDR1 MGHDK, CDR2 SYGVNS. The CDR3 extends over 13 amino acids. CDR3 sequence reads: CASKKAASNEQYF. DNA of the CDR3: TGTGCCAGCAAAAAAGCGGCTAGCAACGAGCAGTACTTC.

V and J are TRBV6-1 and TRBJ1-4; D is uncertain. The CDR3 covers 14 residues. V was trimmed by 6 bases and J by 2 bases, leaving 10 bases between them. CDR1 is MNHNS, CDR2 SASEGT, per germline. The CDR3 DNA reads TGTGCCAGCAGCGCGGGCTCTACTAATGAAAAACTGTTTTTT. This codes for CASSAGSTNEKLFF.

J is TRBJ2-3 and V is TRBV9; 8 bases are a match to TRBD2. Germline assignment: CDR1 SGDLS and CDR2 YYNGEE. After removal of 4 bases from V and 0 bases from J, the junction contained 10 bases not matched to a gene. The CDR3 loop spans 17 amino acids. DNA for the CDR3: TGTGCCAGCAGCCCTGGGACTAGTTCATCTAGCACAGATACGCAGTATTTT. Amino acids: CASSPGTSSSSTDTQYF. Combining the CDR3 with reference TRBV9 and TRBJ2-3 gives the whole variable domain DSGVTQTPKHLITATGQRVTLRCSPRSGDLSVYWYQQSLDQGLQFLIQYYNGEERAKGNILERFSAQQFPDLHSELNLSSLELGDSALYFCASSPGTSSSSTDTQYFGPGTRLTVL.

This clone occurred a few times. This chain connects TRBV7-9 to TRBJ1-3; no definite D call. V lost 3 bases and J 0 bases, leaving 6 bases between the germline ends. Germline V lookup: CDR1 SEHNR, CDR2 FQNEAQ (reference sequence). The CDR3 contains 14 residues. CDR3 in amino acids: CASSLGNSGNTIYF. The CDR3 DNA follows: TGTGCCAGCAGCTTGGGGAACTCTGGAAACACCATATATTTT.

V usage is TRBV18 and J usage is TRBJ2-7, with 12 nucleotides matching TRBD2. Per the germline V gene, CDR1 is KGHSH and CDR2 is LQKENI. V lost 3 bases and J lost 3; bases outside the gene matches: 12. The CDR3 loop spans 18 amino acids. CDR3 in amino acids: CASSPRLAGADGDYEQYF. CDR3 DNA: TGTGCCAGCTCACCGAGACTAGCGGGAGCGGATGGAGACTACGAGCAGTACTTC. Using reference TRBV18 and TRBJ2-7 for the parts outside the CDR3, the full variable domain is NAGVMQNPRHLVRRRGQEARLRCSPMKGHSHVYWYRQLPEEGLKFMVYLQKENIIDESGMPKERFSAEFPKEGPSILRIQQVVRGDSAAYFCASSPRLAGADGDYEQYFGPGTRLTVT.

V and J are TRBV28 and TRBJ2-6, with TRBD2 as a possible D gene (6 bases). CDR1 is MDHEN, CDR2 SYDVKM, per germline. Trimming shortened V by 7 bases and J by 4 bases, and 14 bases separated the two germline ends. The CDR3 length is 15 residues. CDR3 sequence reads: CASTKRGIGANVLTF. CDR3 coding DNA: TGTGCCAGCACAAAACGGGGGATAGGGGCCAACGTCCTGACTTTC.

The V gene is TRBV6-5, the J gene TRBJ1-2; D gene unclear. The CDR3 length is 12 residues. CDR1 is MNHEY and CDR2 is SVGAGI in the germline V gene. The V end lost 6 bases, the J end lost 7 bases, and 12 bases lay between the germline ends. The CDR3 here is CASSPPVGGYTF. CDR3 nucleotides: TGTGCCAGCAGCCCACCCGTCGGTGGCTACACCTTC.

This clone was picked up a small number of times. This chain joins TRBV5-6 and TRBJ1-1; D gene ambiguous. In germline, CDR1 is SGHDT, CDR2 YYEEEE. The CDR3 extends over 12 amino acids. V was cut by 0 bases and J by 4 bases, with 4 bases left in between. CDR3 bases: TGTGCCAGCAGCTTGGCCCCCACTGAAGCTTTCTTT. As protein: CASSLAPTEAFF.

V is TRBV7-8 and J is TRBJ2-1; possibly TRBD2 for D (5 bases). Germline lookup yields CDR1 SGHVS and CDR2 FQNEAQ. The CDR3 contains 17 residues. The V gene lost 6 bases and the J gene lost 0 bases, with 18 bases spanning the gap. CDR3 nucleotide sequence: TGTGCCAGCAGTCGAGAACCGGGAACGAGCTCCTACAATGAGCAGTTCTTC. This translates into CASSREPGTSSYNEQFF.

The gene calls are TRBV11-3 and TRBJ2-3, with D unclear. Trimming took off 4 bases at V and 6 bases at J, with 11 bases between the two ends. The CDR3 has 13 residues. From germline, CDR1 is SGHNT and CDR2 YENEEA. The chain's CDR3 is CASSYTLSDTQYF. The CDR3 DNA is TGTGCCAGCAGCTACACCCTTTCGGATACGCAGTATTTT.